What follows describes a single T cell receptor (beta chain). The assay was immunoSEQ multiplex PCR, and TCRdb's table has in-frame clones only and misses some. The sample has about 550,000 clones, nearly 97% seen once. The data are from a study of shared clonotypes between healthy human individuals. Terminally differentiated effector memory CD45RA+ cells were excluded from the naive CD8 cells, which were CD45RO-negative and positively selected for CCR7. Those who donated, Caucasian adults without exception, all lived in Nashville, Tennessee. This clonotype was obtained from a woman in her twenties or thirties in good health. Sequencing used naive CD8+ T cells sorted from blood.

The chain's CDR3 is CASSQDFLADLHPYEQYF. DNA for the CDR3: TGTGCCAGCAGCCAAGATTTCCTAGCGGACCTACATCCCTACGAGCAGTACTTC. V and J are TRBV4-2 and TRBJ2-5; 7 positions match TRBD2. The J call may be mistaken, given a closer DNA end match to TRBJ2-7. CDR1 and CDR2 (germline): LGHNA, YNFKEQ. The CDR3 contains 18 residues.